This is a list of T cell receptor beta chains from one sample in a study of T cell responses to AZD1222 COVID-19 vaccine. Here immunoSEQ multiplex PCR was the method, and the copy in TCRdb shows in-frame clones only, minus some. This sample has about 140,000 clones; over 65% occur once, and the top ten carry approximately 4%. Material: peripheral blood, obtained on day 0 of AZD1222 vaccination. The receptors come from an adult in good health. The CDR3 runs from the conserved cysteine through the conserved F or W. D genes are given only for firm matches. Clone size, where shown, is once, few, many, or a class for clones that have expanded.

TRBD1	-	TRBV5-1	TRBJ2-2	CASRLGQGNGELFF	TGCGCCAGCAGACTGGGACAGGGGAACGGGGAGCTGTTTTTT
-	once	TRBV7-3	TRBJ1-1	CASSLIVGRKAFF	TGTGCCAGCAGCTTAATCGTCGGGAGGAAGGCTTTCTTT
TRBD2	-	TRBV4-1	TRBJ2-1	CASSQEGIAGGNEQFF	TGCGCCAGCAGCCAAGAAGGCATAGCGGGGGGAAATGAGCAGTTCTTC
TRBD1	-	TRBV5-6	TRBJ1-2	CASTADRGRTGYGYTF	TGTGCCAGCACCGCCGACAGGGGCAGGACTGGCTATGGCTACACCTTC
-	-	TRBV4-2	TRBJ2-7	CASSQEPSYEQYF	TGTGCCAGCAGCCAAGAGCCCTCCTACGAGCAGTACTTC
-	-	TRBV12-1	TRBJ2-7	CASSLGRTYEQYF	TGTGCCAGCAGCTTGGGCCGAACCTACGAGCAGTACTTC
-	-	TRBV19	TRBJ1-2	CASSAPLDRFYGYTF	TGTGCCAGTAGTGCGCCACTCGACAGATTCTATGGCTACACCTTC
TRBD1	-	TRBV7-9	TRBJ2-5	CASSLNSGPPGGQYF	TGTGCCAGCAGCCTTAATTCGGGACCCCCAGGGGGCCAGTACTTC
-	once	TRBV20-1	TRBJ1-1	CSASRGNLKGTEAFF	TGCAGTGCTAGTAGGGGGAATTTGAAAGGCACTGAAGCTTTCTTT
-	-	TRBV3-1/TRBV3-2	TRBJ1-6	CASSLEALWAPLHF	TGTGCCAGCAGCCTCGAAGCGCTCTGGGCACCCCTCCACTTT
-	once	TRBV5-8	TRBJ1-1	CASTQKRRLNTEAFF	TGTGCCAGCACCCAGAAGAGGAGATTGAACACTGAAGCTTTCTTT
TRBD1	-	TRBV5-6	TRBJ1-5	CASSLGQGVYNQPQHF	TGTGCCAGCAGCTTGGGACAGGGGGTGTACAATCAGCCCCAGCATTTT
-	-	TRBV4-1	TRBJ1-4	CASSHAGIATNEKLFF	TGCGCCAGCAGCCATGCAGGGATTGCCACTAATGAAAAACTGTTTTTT
-	-	TRBV11-2	TRBJ1-1	CATSVRVNTEAFF	TGTGCCACCTCGGTCAGGGTGAACACTGAAGCTTTCTTT
-	few	TRBV4-1	TRBJ2-7	CASSQDRGGYEQYF	TGCGCCAGCAGCCAAGACAGGGGCGGCTACGAGCAGTACTTC
-	-	TRBV24-1	TRBJ1-5	CATSLGTSDNQPQHF	TGTGCCACCAGTCTGGGGACTAGCGATAATCAGCCCCAGCATTTT